This T cell receptor (beta chain) emerged from a study of post-analysis software for immune sequencing data. Study-level information: Recorded subtypes: relapsing-remitting, secondary progressive, progressive-relapsing; some patients unannotated. Study-wide results and caveats: Included in a set of a handful of TRBV segments more frequent in patients than controls were TRBV5-6, TRBV5-1 and TRBV20-1. Under F measure analysis, samples from one preparation batch co-clustered strongly.

Germline CDR1 and CDR2: GTSNPN and SVGIG (reference sequence). CDR3 length: 15 residues. V gave up 3 bases and J gave up 2 bases; unmatched junction bases: 8. This clonotype has only a few counts. Its antigen is unidentified. Sequencing libraries made from TCR beta cDNA carried unique molecular identifiers. TCRdb re-derived calls from the PCR reads in MiXCR, one entry per CDR3 protein. The data show approximately 660,000 distinct CDR3 sequences, more than 50% seen once. This chain uses TRBV30 with TRBJ1-2; 8 bases align to TRBD1. The sample consisted of blood. The TCR comes from a girl aged 2 to 10 with multiple sclerosis. The CDR3 spells CAWRDPRQGNYGYTF. CDR3 DNA sequence: TGTGCCTGGAGGGACCCTCGACAGGGGAACTATGGCTACACCTTC.